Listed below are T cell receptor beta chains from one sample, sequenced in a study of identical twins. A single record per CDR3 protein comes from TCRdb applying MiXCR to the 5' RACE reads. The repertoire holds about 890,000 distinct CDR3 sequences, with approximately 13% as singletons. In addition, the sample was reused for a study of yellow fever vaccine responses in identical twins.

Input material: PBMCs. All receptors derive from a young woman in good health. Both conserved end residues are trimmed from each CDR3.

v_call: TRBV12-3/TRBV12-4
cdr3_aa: ASSWTEVYGYT

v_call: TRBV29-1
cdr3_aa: SVESDWLAGGSSYNEQF

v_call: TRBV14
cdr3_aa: ASSVPMNIEAF

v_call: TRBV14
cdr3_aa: ASRKGWTVNNEQF

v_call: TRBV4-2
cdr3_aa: ASSLNSGRAVPGELF

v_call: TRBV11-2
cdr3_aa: ASSLVLGREGFGEQPQH

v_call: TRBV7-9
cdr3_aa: ASSWNRGSTYEQY

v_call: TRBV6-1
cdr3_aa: ASRGNQETQY

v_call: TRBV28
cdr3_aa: ASKPGHLNTGELF

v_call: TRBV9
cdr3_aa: ASSALSPRSGNTIY

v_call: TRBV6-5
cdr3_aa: ASSYSNYPEPKDAF

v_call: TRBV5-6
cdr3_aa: ASSSYTSYEQY

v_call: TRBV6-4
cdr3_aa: ASSAAGTGNTGELF

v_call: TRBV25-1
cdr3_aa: ASSNTGVGAKNILY

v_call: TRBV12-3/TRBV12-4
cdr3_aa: ASSSSREQF

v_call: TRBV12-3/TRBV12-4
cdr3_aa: ASIGQLNTGELF

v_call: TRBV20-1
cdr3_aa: SASKPDYGYT

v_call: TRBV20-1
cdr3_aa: SAPLRGSHNEQF

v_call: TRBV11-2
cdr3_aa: ASSHIDTPNYGYT

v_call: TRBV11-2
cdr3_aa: ASSLVRPDEKLF

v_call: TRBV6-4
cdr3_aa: ASSDLGGAGGNEQF

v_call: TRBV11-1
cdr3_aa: ASSYPRSTGSSYNEQF

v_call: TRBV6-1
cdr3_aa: ASSNRLAKGTGELF

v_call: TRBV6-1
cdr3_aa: ASILSGLPGELF

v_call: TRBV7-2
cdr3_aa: ASSSNLRGGRYGYT

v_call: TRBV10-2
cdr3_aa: ASSRLYSNQPQH

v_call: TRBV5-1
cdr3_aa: ASSWTGQGSYEQY

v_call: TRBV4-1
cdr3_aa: ASSVQREATYEQY

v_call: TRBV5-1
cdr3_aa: ASSSTGTGMNTEAF